These T cell receptor beta chains were read from a single sample in a study of OX40 agonist ivuxolimab in advanced cancers. TCRdb's table, derived via immunoSEQ multiplex PCR, lists solely in-frame clones and lacks some. The table shows tens of thousands of clones, with about 86% occurring only once. Sequencing used CD4+ or CD8+ T cells sorted from blood, obtained in a trial of the OX40 agonist ivuxolimab. Receptor source: an adult with an advanced solid tumor such as melanoma, head and neck, liver or kidney cancer. Both conserved end residues are trimmed from each CDR3. A D gene is named only where the DNA matches it firmly. The listing skips clone size in some rows; elsewhere it reads once, few, many or a size class.

j_call clone_size v_call d_call cdr3_aa
TRBJ2-2 - TRBV5-1 - ASSLAGGNTGELF
TRBJ2-1 - TRBV7-2 TRBD2 ASSPTGLASDEQF
TRBJ1-5 few TRBV30 TRBD1 AWDPGTGPNQPQH
TRBJ1-1 once TRBV2 - ASSEGWNTEAF
TRBJ1-5 few TRBV27 - ASSFSNRARQPQH
TRBJ2-1 - TRBV19 TRBD2 ASSIPGLSYNEQF
TRBJ2-7 few TRBV28 - ASSSPGPSGDEQY
TRBJ2-2 - TRBV6-5 TRBD1 ASSLTGGTTGELF
TRBJ1-3 few TRBV9 TRBD1 ASSETGLGAGNTIY
TRBJ2-1 - TRBV18 - ASSLTGLGWYNEQF
TRBJ2-7 - TRBV6-5 - ASSLNLYEQY
TRBJ2-3 - TRBV9 - ASSDPGAVGTDTQY
TRBJ2-3 - TRBV6-5 - ASSYRGSTDTQY
TRBJ2-7 - TRBV14 TRBD1 ASSQGTGILALYEQY
TRBJ1-2 - TRBV15 - ATSTLREDMNGYT
TRBJ1-1 - TRBV5-1 TRBD1 ASSTWTGDNTEAF
TRBJ2-2 - TRBV19 - ASSISQGLGELF
TRBJ2-3 - TRBV6-5 - ASSYRTFTDTQY
TRBJ2-7 - TRBV27 TRBD1 ASSLRTGSYEQY
TRBJ2-5 - TRBV30 TRBD1 AWSRGPGETQY